This T cell receptor (beta chain) is drawn from a study of shared clonotypes between healthy human individuals. In the study overall: The study enrolled two women and a few men aged 18 to 49.

Without sorting, samples used tens of millions of PBMCs for genomic DNA. In regard to this clone: Its target is unknown.

Study conclusions and caveats: Sequencing depth was expected to affect clonotype sharing among donors.

The table came from immunoSEQ multiplex PCR; TCRdb's copy has only in-frame clones and leaves some out. In the table there are around 480,000 clones, roughly 79% of which are singletons. This clonotype was sampled from a middle-aged woman in good health. Some clones in this sample may be carry-over from other donors' samples. The material sequenced was PBMCs.

The chain's CDR3 is CASSSPGQWNTEAFF. The CDR3 nucleotides read TGTGCCAGCAGTTCCCCAGGGCAGTGGAACACTGAAGCTTTCTTT. The chain links TRBV28 to TRBJ1-1; D perhaps matches TRBD1 (5 bases). Germline-derived CDR1 and CDR2 are MDHEN and SYDVKM. Trimming shortened V by 4 bases and J by 1 base, and 13 bases separated the two germline ends. The CDR3 sequence is 15 residues long.